These 6 T cell receptor beta chains came from one sample sequenced in a study of CD8 T cells in ankylosing spondylitis. MiXCR was run by TCRdb on the 5' RACE reads, yielding one entry per CDR3 protein. The data contain 200,000 to 250,000 distinct CDR3 sequences, 8% to 10% of them singletons. Sequencing used blood, either unsorted or a sorted T cell fraction (not recorded which). These receptors were obtained from a female donor with ankylosing spondylitis or in good health (not recorded which).

The sample holds many counts of this clonotype. This sequence joins TRBV6-9 and TRBJ2-7, with D possibly being TRBD2 (6 bases). Per the germline V gene, CDR1 is MNHGY and CDR2 is SVAAGI. CDR3 size: 14 residues. Trimming stripped 11 bases from V and 6 bases from J, with 23 bases between. CDR3 sequence: CARILAPLCSEQYF. CDR3 sequence (DNA): TGTGCCCGCATTCTAGCGCCCCTCTGCTCCGAGCAGTACTTC.

This clonotype appeared a few times. The CDR3: CASSLDWTEETQYF. The CDR3 DNA reads TGTGCCAGCAGTTTAGATTGGACCGAAGAGACCCAGTACTTC. The chain is built from TRBV12-3 or TRBV12-4 and TRBJ2-5; D remains ambiguous. The V and J ends lost 1 base and 3 bases respectively, with 9 bases between them. The CDR3 totals 14 residues.

This clonotype has ten or more counts. The rearrangement uses TRBV12-5 and TRBJ2-3, with 7 nucleotides matching TRBD1. V trimming: 6 bases; J trimming: 5 bases; junction bases outside the gene matches: 5. The CDR3 contains 13 residues. The germline gives CDR1 LGHNT, CDR2 FRNRAP. The chain's CDR3 is CASGIRQGDTQYF. The CDR3, as DNA: TGTGCTAGTGGAATTCGACAGGGAGATACGCAGTATTTT. Full variable domain (remainder filled in from reference TRBV12-5 and TRBJ2-3): DARVTQTPRHKVTEMGQEVTMRCQPILGHNTVFWYRQTMMQGLELLAYFRNRAPLDDSGMPKDRFSAEMPDATLATLKIQPSEPRDSAVYFCASGIRQGDTQYFGPGTRLTVL.

This clonotype was picked up many times. The chain recombines TRBV20-1 with TRBJ2-3; D possibly matches TRBD1 or TRBD2 (5 bases each). V gave up 1 base and J gave up 3 bases, with 11 bases separating them. Per germline, CDR1 DFQATT and CDR2 SNEGSKA (reference sequence). The CDR3 has 14 amino acids. The DNA of the CDR3 is TGCAGTGCTAGAGCGATCTGGGGGACAGATACGCAGTATTTT. Its protein product is CSARAIWGTDTQYF.

This clonotype was seen at least ten times. J is TRBJ2-5 and V is TRBV11-2; the D is unclear. V was pared by 2 bases and J by 4 bases, with 8 bases between. Germline lookup yields CDR1 SGHAT and CDR2 FQNNGV. The CDR3 runs 13 residues. As DNA, the CDR3 is TGTGCCAGCAGCTTACCGGGTGCAGAGACCCAGTACTTC. Its translation is CASSLPGAETQYF.

In its sample, this clonotype was seen many times. The chain links TRBV5-1 to TRBJ1-6; no reliable D call. The V end lost 5 bases, the J end lost 5 bases, and 5 bases lay between the germline ends. CDR1 is SGHRS, CDR2 YFSETQ, per germline. The CDR3 runs 12 residues. The CDR3 here is CASRVDNSPLHF. DNA for the CDR3: TGCGCCAGCAGGGTCGATAATTCACCCCTCCACTTT. The variable domain in full, completed from reference TRBV5-1 and TRBJ1-6, reads KAGVTQTPRYLIKTRGQQVTLSCSPISGHRSVSWYQQTPGQGLQFLFEYFSETQRNKGNFPGRFSGRQFSNSRSEMNVSTLELGDSALYLCASRVDNSPLHFGNGTRLTVT.